This T cell receptor beta chain appears in the sequencing data of a study of patients and donors after allogeneic stem cell transplantation. One entry per CDR3 protein results from TCRdb running MiXCR on the RT-PCR reads. The sample shows around 70,000 distinct CDR3 sequences, around 27% of them seen only once. Sequenced input: blood, either unsorted or a sorted T cell fraction (not recorded which). This clonotype originated in a human donor who was either an allogeneic HSCT recipient or a stem cell or donor lymphocyte infusion donor (not recorded which). It is not recorded whose cells these are; they may come from a transplant donor.

The CDR3 reads CASSWGTSGSHNEQFF. The CDR3 DNA follows: TGCGCCAGCAGCTGGGGGACTAGCGGATCACACAATGAGCAGTTCTTC. The V call is TRBV5-1, the J call TRBJ2-1, with 11 bases aligning to TRBD2. This CDR3 comprises 16 residues. J lost 5 bases, V lost 3 bases, and 7 bases had no gene match. CDR1 and CDR2 (germline): SGHRS, YFSETQ.